This T cell receptor (beta chain) was profiled in a study of T-cell memory formation after mild COVID-19. Study findings and constraints: CD4+ contracting clones lay mainly in CM and EM, CD8+ ones in EMRA.

CDR3 length: 14 residues. The V gene's germline CDR1 is MNHEY and CDR2 SVGAGI. The V gene lost 4 bases and the J gene lost 0 bases, with 9 bases spanning the gap. Concerning this clonotype: Antigen unknown.

5'RACE, which relied on constant-segment primers, yielded TCR alpha and TCR beta cDNA libraries carrying sample barcodes and UMIs. TCRdb analysed the 5' RACE reads with MiXCR anew, one entry per CDR3 protein. Among around 430,000 distinct CDR3 sequences listed, about 15% were seen once. Sequencing input: PBMCs or a T cell subset sorted from them (not recorded which). J is TRBJ1-1 and V is TRBV6-5; weak D call: TRBD1 (6 bases). This TCR was sampled from a man in his late teens or twenties who had mild COVID-19 (a few samples of this study predate the infection). Cell type and time point are not known. The CDR3 bases are TGTGCCAGCAGTTGGGCAGGGGTGAACACTGAAGCTTTCTTT. This encodes CASSWAGVNTEAFF.